Shown below are 8 T cell receptor beta chains from a single sample sequenced in a study of blood T cell repertoires in COVID-19. Repertoires were generated with immunoSEQ multiplex PCR, while TCRdb's copy carries only in-frame clones and drops some. The repertoire has about 48,000 clones, about 86% of them found once; the top ten carry roughly 3%. The sequencing input was PBMCs or T cells enriched from blood (not recorded which). These receptors all stem from a woman in her forties or fifties who had recovered from COVID-19.

J is TRBJ2-1 and V is TRBV12-5; no reliable D call. Germline V gives CDR1 LGHNT, CDR2 FRNRAP. The germline V and J ends were trimmed by 5 bases and 6 bases, with 11 bases remaining between them. The length of the CDR3 is 13 residues. CDR3 in DNA: TGTGCTAGTGGTCGAGAGTGGGCCAATGAGCAGTTCTTC. This sequence encodes CASGREWANEQFF. Combining the CDR3 with reference TRBV12-5 and TRBJ2-1 gives the whole variable domain DARVTQTPRHKVTEMGQEVTMRCQPILGHNTVFWYRQTMMQGLELLAYFRNRAPLDDSGMPKDRFSAEMPDATLATLKIQPSEPRDSAVYFCASGREWANEQFFGPGTRLTVL.

The chain recombines TRBV28 with TRBJ1-5; 8 bases agree with TRBD1. Germline trimming cut 4 bases from V and 3 bases from J; bases unmatched to any gene: 8. Per the germline V gene, CDR1 is MDHEN and CDR2 is SYDVKM. The CDR3 length is 16 residues. For the CDR3, the DNA is TGTGCCAGCAGTTCCTGGGACAGGCGCACCAATCAGCCCCAGCATTTT. Encoded protein: CASSSWDRRTNQPQHF.

V gene TRBV13 combines with J gene TRBJ2-5, with D perhaps TRBD1 (6 bases). The CDR3 totals 17 residues. Germline values: CDR1 PRHDT, CDR2 FYEKMQ (reference sequence). Trimming took 0 bases from V and 4 from J, leaving 18 bases between them. The CDR3 DNA follows: TGTGCCAGCAGCTTAGGCCAGGGCAGGGGCCTTGGAGAGACCCAGTACTTC. Residues: CASSLGQGRGLGETQYF. Complete variable domain (other parts from reference TRBV13 and TRBJ2-5): AAGVIQSPRHLIKEKRETATLKCYPIPRHDTVYWYQQGPGQDPQFLISFYEKMQSDKGSIPDRFSAQQFSDYHSELNMSSLELGDSALYFCASSLGQGRGLGETQYFGPGTRLLVL.

The chain couples TRBV28 to TRBJ2-7, with D uncertain. V was shortened by 5 bases and J by 2 bases, with 4 bases between the two germline ends. This CDR3 is 11 amino acids long. Germline CDR1 and CDR2: MDHEN and SYDVKM. CDR3 DNA sequence: TGTGCCAGCAGTCCCGCCTACGAGCAGTACTTC. Translating it yields CASSPAYEQYF.

The V gene is TRBV18, the J gene TRBJ1-5, with TRBD1 as a possible D gene (5 bases). The CDR3 covers 17 residues. CDR1 is KGHSH, CDR2 LQKENI, per germline. Trimming stripped 3 bases from V and 2 bases from J, with 17 bases between. CDR3 DNA sequence: TGTGCCAGCTCACCTCGTGGGACTACTGGCGGCAATCAGCCCCAGCATTTT. The encoded protein is CASSPRGTTGGNQPQHF.

In its sample, this clone was seen once. CDR3 in amino acids: CAINGGRAQAGELFF. The DNA for the CDR3 is TGTGCCATCAACGGCGGGAGGGCCCAGGCCGGGGAGCTGTTTTTT. This chain connects TRBV10-3 to TRBJ2-2; 9 nucleotides match TRBD2. There are 15 residues in the CDR3. Germline V CDR1 and CDR2: ENHRY, SYGVKD. The ends lost 7 bases at V and 6 bases at J; junction bases unmatched: 9.

CDR3 sequence (DNA): TGTGCCAGCAGCTTAGTCTCAGATACGCAGTATTTT. This codes for CASSLVSDTQYF. The genes are TRBV7-2 and TRBJ2-3; D is undetermined. Deletions cut 1 base from V and 4 bases from J, with 3 bases between. CDR1 is SGHTA and CDR2 is FQGNSA in the germline V gene. CDR3 size: 12 residues.

The chain has TRBV5-4 and TRBJ2-2; 7 bases agree with TRBD1. CDR3 length equals 14 residues. V lost 2 bases to trimming and J lost 4 bases; unmatched junction nucleotides: 2. CDR1 SGHNT and CDR2 YYREEE come from the germline V gene (reference sequence). The CDR3 spells CASSFGTATGELFF. The DNA of the CDR3 is TGTGCCAGCAGCTTTGGGACAGCCACCGGGGAGCTGTTTTTT.